The rows below give T cell receptor beta chains drawn from one sample of a study of CD8+ T cells in alopecia areata. Data came from immunoSEQ multiplex PCR; TCRdb stores just in-frame clones and leaves some out. The table shows more than 95,000 clones, with over 60% occurring only once. The specimen was CD4+ T cells sorted from blood, collected at week 4, from a patient treated with tofacitinib. All receptors derive from a human donor with alopecia areata. Each CDR3 is given with its conserved first and last residue. The D gene is left open where the match is weak. Size values are once, few and many counts, or a class for expanded clones, and some rows have none.

>TRBV27|.|TRBJ2-7|TRBD2
CASGSGGRSYEQYF
TGTGCCAGCGGATCGGGAGGCCGAAGTTACGAGCAGTACTTC
>TRBV2|.|TRBJ2-7|TRBD2
CASSSASGNQYF
TGTGCCAGCAGTTCTGCTAGCGGGAATCAGTACTTC
>TRBV9|.|TRBJ1-2|.
CASSPQTANYGYTF
TGTGCCAGCAGCCCGCAAACGGCGAACTATGGCTACACCTTC
>TRBV2|.|TRBJ1-6|TRBD1
CASRGQGAWDSPLHF
TGTGCCAGCAGGGGACAGGGGGCCTGGGATTCACCCCTCCACTTT
>TRBV7-9|.|TRBJ2-2|.
CASSNLATGELFF
TGTGCCAGCAGCAATCTAGCAACCGGGGAGCTGTTTTTT
>TRBV6-4|.|TRBJ2-2|.
CASRMDWNTGELFF
TGTGCCAGCAGAATGGACTGGAACACCGGGGAGCTGTTTTTT
>TRBV28|few|TRBJ1-1|.
CASSLGGEWTEAFF
TGTGCCAGCAGCTTGGGGGGGGAGTGGACTGAAGCTTTCTTT
>TRBV7-9|once|TRBJ2-1|.
CASSLRDRHNEQFF
TGTGCCAGCAGCTTAAGAGACAGGCACAATGAGCAGTTCTTC
>TRBV4-2|.|TRBJ1-3|.
CASSQDGGERKDF
TGTGCCAGCAGCCAAGATGGGGGTGAACGGAAGGATTTT
>TRBV7-2|few|TRBJ2-3|TRBD2
CASSSAPGGSTDTQYF
TGTGCCAGCTCCTCAGCCCCCGGGGGGTCCACAGATACGCAGTATTTT
>TRBV7-3|few|TRBJ2-5|.
CASSSGLQETQYF
TGTGCCAGCAGCTCGGGCCTTCAAGAGACCCAGTACTTC
>TRBV5-1|.|TRBJ1-2|TRBD1
CASSDGTGGIYGYTF
TGCGCCAGCAGCGACGGGACAGGGGGAATCTATGGCTACACCTTC
>TRBV6-5|.|TRBJ2-5|TRBD1
CASSRGQGETQYF
TGTGCCAGCAGTAGGGGACAGGGAGAGACCCAGTACTTC
>TRBV30|.|TRBJ1-1|.
CAWSAGGLGTEAFF
TGTGCCTGGAGCGCGGGGGGGCTGGGAACTGAAGCTTTCTTT
>TRBV4-1|few|TRBJ1-2|.
CASSQEDGRGYGYTF
TGCGCCAGCAGCCAAGAGGACGGGCGAGGCTATGGCTACACCTTC
>TRBV4-2|.|TRBJ2-3|TRBD2
CASSPKAGEADTQYF
TGTGCCAGCAGCCCGAAAGCGGGAGAGGCAGATACGCAGTATTTT
>TRBV30|once|TRBJ2-2|TRBD1
CAWSVQGAGELFF
TGTGCCTGGAGTGTACAGGGGGCCGGGGAGCTGTTTTTT
>TRBV11-2|once|TRBJ2-3|.
CASSLGPGDTQYF
TGTGCCAGCAGCTTAGGGCCAGGAGATACGCAGTATTTT
>TRBV6-5|.|TRBJ2-3|TRBD1
CASSYEGGAHF
TGTGCCAGCAGTTACGAAGGGGGCGCGCATTTT
>TRBV27|.|TRBJ2-3|.
CASSLIRADTQYF
TGTGCCAGCAGTTTGATCCGGGCAGATACGCAGTATTTT
>TRBV5-6|.|TRBJ2-5|TRBD2
CASSSKLAGPQETQYF
TGTGCCAGCAGCTCTAAACTAGCGGGCCCCCAAGAGACCCAGTACTTC
>TRBV4-2|.|TRBJ2-1|.
CASSQIGGEQFF
TGTGCCAGCAGCCAAATTGGTGGTGAGCAGTTCTTC
>TRBV5-1|.|TRBJ1-2|.
CASSEDGVANYGYTF
TGCGCCAGCAGCGAGGACGGGGTTGCTAACTATGGCTACACCTTC
>TRBV13|.|TRBJ2-5|.
CASSLQLQETQYF
TGTGCCAGCAGCTTACAGCTCCAAGAGACCCAGTACTTC
>TRBV2|.|TRBJ1-1|.
CASSISGTEAFF
TGTGCCAGCAGTATTTCCGGGACAGAAGCTTTCTTT
>TRBV19|.|TRBJ2-1|TRBD2
CASGTSGGNEQFF
TGTGCCAGTGGGACTAGCGGGGGAAATGAGCAGTTCTTC
>TRBV20-1|.|TRBJ2-1|.
CRAGSHNEQFF
TGCAGGGCAGGGTCCCACAATGAGCAGTTCTTC
>TRBV4-1|.|TRBJ2-2|TRBD1
CASSQERQGANTGELFF
TGCGCCAGCAGCCAAGAAAGGCAGGGGGCGAACACCGGGGAGCTGTTTTTT
>TRBV29-1|.|TRBJ2-3|TRBD1
CSVDADRGTDTQYF
TGCAGCGTTGATGCCGACAGGGGAACAGATACGCAGTATTTT
>TRBV29-1|.|TRBJ2-5|.
CSVRDTKEETQYF
TGCAGCGTCCGGGACACTAAGGAAGAGACCCAGTACTTC
>TRBV5-6|.|TRBJ1-2|TRBD1
CASRDRGRHGYTF
TGTGCCAGCAGGGACAGGGGTAGGCATGGCTACACCTTC
>TRBV29-1|few|TRBJ1-1|.
CSVSLGRMNTEAFF
TGCAGCGTTTCCTTAGGGAGAATGAACACTGAAGCTTTCTTT
>TRBV27|.|TRBJ2-2|TRBD2
CASARWLAGGNTGELFF
TGTGCCAGCGCTCGGTGGCTAGCGGGAGGGAACACCGGGGAGCTGTTTTTT
>TRBV29-1|.|TRBJ2-7|TRBD1
CSAVWMGQGSYEQYF
TGCAGCGCTGTATGGATGGGACAGGGCTCCTACGAGCAGTACTTC
>TRBV6-5|.|TRBJ2-5|.
CASSKTGETQYF
TGTGCCAGCAGTAAGACGGGGGAGACCCAGTACTTC
>TRBV11-3|few|TRBJ2-5|TRBD2
CASSLRGTLQETQYF
TGTGCCAGCAGCTTGCGGGGGACCCTCCAAGAGACCCAGTACTTC
>TRBV5-1|.|TRBJ2-2|.
CASSVPTGSTGELFF
TGCGCCAGCAGCGTACCCACAGGGTCCACCGGGGAGCTGTTTTTT
>TRBV2|.|TRBJ2-3|.
CASSRQSDTQYF
TGTGCCAGCAGCAGACAATCAGATACGCAGTATTTT
>TRBV27|few|TRBJ1-5|.
CASSLLSGNQPQHF
TGTGCCAGCAGTTTGTTGTCGGGCAATCAGCCCCAGCATTTT
>TRBV18|.|TRBJ1-1|TRBD1
CASSRLTTGETEAFF
TGTGCCAGCTCACGGCTAACCACAGGGGAAACTGAAGCTTTCTTT
>TRBV29-1|.|TRBJ2-7|.
CSVLQGYEQYF
TGCAGCGTCCTGCAGGGCTACGAGCAGTACTTC
>TRBV29-1|.|TRBJ1-1|.
CSVRQMNTEAFF
TGCAGCGTTAGACAGATGAACACTGAAGCTTTCTTT
>TRBV5-1|.|TRBJ1-2|TRBD1
CASSSYQGAISGYTF
TGCGCCAGCAGCTCGTACCAGGGGGCGATCAGTGGCTACACCTTC
>TRBV5-1|few|TRBJ1-4|TRBD1
CASSLGQGSLAEKLFF
TGCGCCAGCAGCTTGGGACAGGGAAGTTTGGCTGAAAAACTGTTTTTT
>TRBV7-9|.|TRBJ2-3|TRBD1
CASSFGTGGRSDTQYF
TGTGCCAGCAGCTTTGGGACAGGGGGGAGATCAGATACGCAGTATTTT
>TRBV29-1|once|TRBJ1-2|.
CSVVGPQGRYGYTF
TGCAGCGTTGTAGGGCCGCAGGGGCGGTATGGCTACACCTTC
>TRBV2|.|TRBJ2-5|TRBD2
CASRGTSGAGTQYF
TGTGCCAGCAGAGGGACTAGCGGGGCCGGGACCCAGTACTTC
>TRBV5-6|.|TRBJ1-2|.
CASSLGDTTYGYTF
TGTGCCAGCAGCTTGGGGGACACCACCTATGGCTACACCTTC
>TRBV23-1|medium-sized|TRBJ1-3|.
CASNRVLSGNTIYF
TGCGCCAGCAATAGAGTCCTCTCTGGAAACACCATATATTTT
>TRBV6-5|.|TRBJ1-5|TRBD1
CASSRDSSNQPQHF
TGTGCCAGCAGTCGGGACAGTAGCAATCAGCCCCAGCATTTT
>TRBV6-5|.|TRBJ2-3|TRBD1
CASSRQGEVTDTQYF
TGTGCCAGCAGTAGACAGGGGGAAGTCACAGATACGCAGTATTTT